This T cell receptor beta chain was captured in a study of blood T cell repertoires in COVID-19. Study-wide context: Specimens from acute and convalescent COVID-19 originated in the United States, Italy and Spain. In each case, the material was cDNA or gDNA derived from T cells, B-cell-depleted T cells, or PBMCs.

Germline values: CDR1 SGDLS, CDR2 YYNGEE. Trimming removed 4 bases from V and 4 bases from J; junction bases left unmatched: 10. The CDR3 extends over 16 amino acids. The protocol was immunoSEQ multiplex PCR, while the TCRdb copy is restricted to in-frame clones and leaves out a portion. Among 60,000 to 80,000 clones listed, roughly 85% were seen once. This TCR came from a man aged 45-65 years with acute or convalescent COVID-19. Sequencing used peripheral blood. This rearrangement joins TRBV9 to TRBJ2-1; 8 bases map to TRBD2. CDR3 bases: TGTGCCAGCAGCCCCGCCGGGGGGGGGTCTTACAATGAGCAGTTCTTC. The encoded protein is CASSPAGGGSYNEQFF. The full variable domain, rest sourced from reference TRBV9 and TRBJ2-1, is DSGVTQTPKHLITATGQRVTLRCSPRSGDLSVYWYQQSLDQGLQFLIQYYNGEERAKGNILERFSAQQFPDLHSELNLSSLELGDSALYFCASSPAGGGSYNEQFFGPGTRLTVL.